This record looks at one T cell receptor beta chain sequence and its context. Clones were sequenced by immunoSEQ multiplex PCR, and TCRdb holds only the in-frame ones, with some missing. In the table there are some 76,000 clones, over 90% of which are singletons. The data belong to a study of T cell changes during pregnancy in multiple sclerosis. The sequencing used CD4+ T cells from peripheral blood mononuclear cells, collected after pregnancy. The source is a female donor with multiple sclerosis, enrolled in a pregnancy study.

The CDR3 DNA reads as TGTGCCAGCAGCCCGCGGCCGTATGAGGCAACTGAAGCTTTCTTT. Its translation: CASSPRPYEATEAFF. The V gene is TRBV11-2, the J gene TRBJ1-1; D remains ambiguous. There are 15 residues in the CDR3. The V gene lost 5 bases and the J gene lost 5 bases, with 18 bases spanning the gap. Germline-derived CDR1 and CDR2 are SGHAT and FQNNGV.